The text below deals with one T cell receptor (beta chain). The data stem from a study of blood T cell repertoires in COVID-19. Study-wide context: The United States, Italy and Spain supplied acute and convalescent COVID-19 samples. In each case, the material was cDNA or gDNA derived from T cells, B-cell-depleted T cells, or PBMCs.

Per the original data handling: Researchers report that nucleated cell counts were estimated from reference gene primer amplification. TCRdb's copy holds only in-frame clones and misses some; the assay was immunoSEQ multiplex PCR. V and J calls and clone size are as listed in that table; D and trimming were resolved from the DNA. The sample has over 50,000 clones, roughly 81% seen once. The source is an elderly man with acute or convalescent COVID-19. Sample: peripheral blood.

CDR3 protein: CASSYTSGYEQYF. The CDR3, as DNA: TGTGCCAGCAGTTATACTAGCGGATACGAGCAGTACTTC. This chain uses TRBV12-3 or TRBV12-4 with TRBJ2-7; 8 bases agree with TRBD2. J gave up 4 bases and V 4 bases, and 3 bases lay outside the gene matches. CDR3 size: 13 residues.